A selection of T cell receptor beta chains follows, all from one sample in a study of molecular identifiers for immune sequencing clone quantification. TCRdb used MiXCR to reprocess the PCR reads, holding one entry per CDR3 protein. The sample lists approximately 670,000 distinct CDR3 sequences; around 20% were seen once. Sequences were obtained from naive CD8+ T cells from blood, with Jurkat cell RNA spiked in. These receptors originate from a human donor in good health. Some libraries in this study had Jurkat cell RNA spiked in. Both conserved end residues are part of each CDR3. Each record gives: D gene, V gene, J gene, clone size, CDR3 DNA, CDR3 protein. A D gene is named only where the DNA matches it firmly. Some rows mark clone size as missing; the rest say once, few, many or name a class of expanded clone.

.	TRBV11-2	TRBJ1-1	many	TGTGCCAGCAGCTTAGGTGGAGTGGCCGCTTTCTTT	CASSLGGVAAFF
TRBD1	TRBV4-1	TRBJ2-7	many	TGCGCCAGCAGCCAAGAAGAGGGGGCCGAAGACGAGCAGTACTTC	CASSQEEGAEDEQYF
TRBD2	TRBV28	TRBJ2-3	few	TGTGCCAGCACCAAGGGGACTAGCGAATACACAGATACGCAGTATTTT	CASTKGTSEYTDTQYF
TRBD2	TRBV9	TRBJ2-2	few	TGTGCCAGCAGCGTGGCCCGACTAGCGGGAAACACCGGGGAGCTGTTTTTT	CASSVARLAGNTGELFF
TRBD1	TRBV4-3	TRBJ2-3	many	TGCGCCAGCAGCCAAGATTTCGGTCGGGACAGGACAGCAGATACGCAGTATTTT	CASSQDFGRDRTADTQYF
TRBD1	TRBV15	TRBJ1-5	many	TGTGCCACCAGCAGGGACAGGGGAACGGGTCAGCCCCAGCATTTT	CATSRDRGTGQPQHF
TRBD1	TRBV7-9	TRBJ2-7	many	TGTGCCAGCAGCCCCCTGACAGGGGGAGGCTACGAGCAGTACTTC	CASSPLTGGGYEQYF
.	TRBV5-5	TRBJ1-6	many	TGTGCCAGCAGCTTGGCGTTGAGCTCCTATAATTCACCCCTCCACTTT	CASSLALSSYNSPLHF
.	TRBV2	TRBJ2-1	.	TGTGCCAGCAGTGAGGGTTTGAGCTCCCACAATGAGCAGTTCTTC	CASSEGLSSHNEQFF
.	TRBV7-3	TRBJ2-1	many	TGTGCCAGCAGCTCTCCTTTGCTGGAGAATGAGCAGTTCTTC	CASSSPLLENEQFF
.	TRBV4-1	TRBJ2-7	many	TGCGCCAGCAGCCGGGGACTGATCTACGAGCAGTACTTC	CASSRGLIYEQYF
.	TRBV6-6	TRBJ1-5	many	TGTGCCAGCAACTTCTTGGCGGCGGGCTCTCAGCCCCAGCATTTT	CASNFLAAGSQPQHF
TRBD2	TRBV29-1	TRBJ2-7	few	TGCAGCGCCTTGACTAGCGGCTACGAGCAGTACTTC	CSALTSGYEQYF
TRBD1	TRBV6-5	TRBJ2-7	few	TGTGCCAGCAGTTTGAGGGGGCAGGACGAGCAGTACTTC	CASSLRGQDEQYF
.	TRBV27	TRBJ2-1	.	TGTGCCAGCAGTTCGACTAGAATGGAACACAATGAGCAGTTCTTC	CASSSTRMEHNEQFF
.	TRBV30	TRBJ2-3	.	TGTGCCTGGAGTCCTGAGTCGAGAAGCACAGATACGCAGTATTTT	CAWSPESRSTDTQYF
TRBD2	TRBV7-2	TRBJ2-1	many	TGTGCCAGCAGCTTACACCCCCCCGGGACTAGTCTCCATGAGCAGTTCTTC	CASSLHPPGTSLHEQFF
TRBD2	TRBV10-3	TRBJ2-7	many	TGTGCCATCAATACGGGACTAGCGGGGGGTTACGAGCAGTACTTC	CAINTGLAGGYEQYF
.	TRBV6-1	TRBJ2-7	.	TGTGCCAGCAGTGAGAGGAGTTCCTACGAGCAGTACTTC	CASSERSSYEQYF
TRBD1	TRBV7-2	TRBJ2-5	many	TGTGCCAGCAGCCCCTTACAGGGGGTAGAGACCCAGTACTTC	CASSPLQGVETQYF
.	TRBV11-2	TRBJ1-5	.	TGTGCCAGCAGCTTAAATCAAGCGGGGAGTCAGCCCCAGCATTTT	CASSLNQAGSQPQHF
TRBD2	TRBV4-3	TRBJ2-7	once	TGCGCCAGCAGCCAACGACTAGCTGTGGGCGGGCAGTACTTC	CASSQRLAVGGQYF
TRBD1	TRBV9	TRBJ2-7	many	TGTGCCAGCAGCGTAGGGACAGGGGAATCCTACGAGCAGTACTTC	CASSVGTGESYEQYF
.	TRBV7-9	TRBJ1-2	many	TGTGCCAGCAGCTTTACGCCGGGACACATCTATGGCTACACCTTC	CASSFTPGHIYGYTF
TRBD2	TRBV27	TRBJ2-7	.	TGTGCCAGCAGTTTTTCCAGCGGGGGATCTTACGAGCAGTACTTC	CASSFSSGGSYEQYF
.	TRBV6-2/TRBV6-3	TRBJ2-7	few	TGTGCCAGCAGTTTGGCAGGATTTGTTAACGAGCAGTACTTC	CASSLAGFVNEQYF
.	TRBV27	TRBJ2-1	many	TGTGCCAGCAGCTTGTTAGCGGCCTACAATGAGCAGTTCTTC	CASSLLAAYNEQFF
.	TRBV20-1	TRBJ2-7	many	TGCAGTGCTAGAAGCCCGGGGACCTACGAGCAGTACTTC	CSARSPGTYEQYF
TRBD2	TRBV28	TRBJ2-3	.	TGTGCCAGCAGTTTTGCGGGAGAGGCAGATACGCAGTATTTT	CASSFAGEADTQYF
.	TRBV2	TRBJ1-1	.	TGTGCCAGCATGCGCAGCGAGAACACTGAAGCTTTCTTT	CASMRSENTEAFF
TRBD2	TRBV20-1	TRBJ2-3	many	TGCAGTGCGGTAGGAGGACTAGCGGGAGATACAGATACGCAGTATTTT	CSAVGGLAGDTDTQYF